This entry concerns a single T cell receptor (beta chain). Its antigen is as yet unknown. The data are from a study of breast tumors, draining lymph nodes, adjacent tissues. General study findings and limits: The data were judged consistent with most tumor T cells coming from lymph node and expanding in tumor. The lymph node origin of tumor T cells was framed as consistent with a hypothesis, not demonstrated.

From the multiplex PCR reads, TCRdb called clonotypes with MiXCR, one entry per CDR3 protein. Of around 190,000 distinct CDR3 sequences in the sample, approximately 33% were seen once. Breast cancer patients provided tissue from their axillary draining lymph nodes. Per the germline V gene, CDR1 is WNHNN and CDR2 is SYGVQD (reference sequence). V lost 6 bases to trimming and J lost 8 bases, with 28 bases between them. The length of the CDR3 is 17 residues. This chain joins TRBV10-1 and TRBJ1-1, with D possibly TRBD1 on 5 matching bases. This sequence was found in a female donor with breast cancer. Some clones in this sample may be carry-over from other donors' samples. The sequencing input was axillary lymph node tissue. The CDR3 sequence: CASSQIIPGSLAEEAFF. The CDR3 region has the DNA TGCGCCAGCAGCCAAATTATACCAGGGAGCCTGGCGGAGGAAGCTTTCTTT.